The 26 T cell receptor beta chains listed next were all sequenced from one sample in a study of T-cell reconstitution after alpha-beta-depleted transplantation in children. Construction of the TCRbeta library involved unique molecular identifiers. MiXCR, applied by TCRdb to the PCR reads, yields one record per CDR3 protein. The table includes 360,000 or so distinct CDR3 sequences, roughly 22% detected once. This specimen was PBMCs from the stem cell graft donor, taken from the stem cell graft. The receptors originated from a human donor who donated a stem cell graft to a child with acute myeloid leukemia.

The V call is TRBV7-2, the J call TRBJ2-3, with D unresolved. The V end was cut by 5 bases, the J end by 3 bases, with 18 bases between. Germline CDR1 reads SGHTA; CDR2 reads FQGNSA. CDR3 length equals 16 residues. The CDR3 spells CASSPTNQIETDTQYF. The CDR3 DNA reads TGTGCCAGCAGCCCCACGAACCAAATCGAAACAGATACGCAGTATTTT.

This rearrangement joins TRBV28 to TRBJ2-7, with D tentatively TRBD1 or TRBD2 (5 bases each). There are 14 residues in the CDR3. Trimming cost V 2 bases and J 3 bases, with 11 bases left between them. CDR1 is MDHEN and CDR2 is SYDVKM in the germline V gene. The CDR3 here is CASSLPGRGYEQYF. The CDR3 DNA is TGTGCCAGCAGTTTACCGGGACGCGGCTACGAGCAGTACTTC.

This chain's CDR3 is CSVEAGADTQYF. The DNA of the CDR3 is TGCAGCGTTGAGGCGGGAGCGGATACGCAGTATTTT. The gene calls are TRBV29-1 and TRBJ2-3; 7 bases align to TRBD2. The CDR3 loop spans 12 amino acids. Looked up from germline, CDR1 is SQVTM and CDR2 is ANQGSEA. V lost 3 bases to trimming and J lost 6 bases; unmatched junction nucleotides: 3.

This clonotype was seen a handful of times. V usage is TRBV9 and J usage is TRBJ1-4; maybe TRBD1 (6 bases). The CDR3 length is 17 residues. Trimming stripped 3 bases from V and 5 bases from J, with 20 bases between. Germline CDR1 and CDR2: SGDLS and YYNGEE. The CDR3 nucleotides are TGTGCCAGCAGCGGACGCCGTAATACAGGGCCCAATGAAAAACTGTTTTTT. The encoded protein is CASSGRRNTGPNEKLFF.

The sample holds a few counts of this clonotype. The chain links TRBV5-1 to TRBJ1-2; no reliable D call. CDR3 length: 12 amino acids. CDR1 and CDR2 from the germline V gene are SGHRS and YFSETQ. The ends were cut back, 1 base at V and 8 bases at J, with 9 bases in the middle. Here the CDR3 reads CASSLRGEGYTF. In nucleotides, the CDR3 is TGCGCCAGCAGCTTGAGAGGAGAAGGCTACACCTTC.

This chain uses TRBV7-2 with TRBJ2-3; D is ambiguous. Germline lookup yields CDR1 SGHTA and CDR2 FQGNSA. The CDR3 covers 12 residues. V was shortened by 8 bases and J by 2 bases, with 8 bases between the two germline ends. CDR3 residues: CASETTTDTQYF. The DNA of the CDR3 is TGTGCCAGCGAAACTACCACAGATACGCAGTATTTT. Using reference TRBV7-2 and TRBJ2-3 for the parts outside the CDR3, the full variable domain is GAGVSQSPSNKVTEKGKDVELRCDPISGHTALYWYRQSLGQGLEFLIYFQGNSAPDKSGLPSDRFSAERTGGSVSTLTIQRTQQEDSAVYLCASETTTDTQYFGPGTRLTVL.

The rearrangement uses TRBV3-1 and TRBJ2-7; D unresolved. This CDR3 has 14 amino acids. Germline loops: CDR1 LGHDT, CDR2 YNNKEL (reference sequence). V lost 2 bases and J 4 bases, leaving 12 bases between the germline ends. The CDR3 is CASSQLDGNYEQYF. CDR3 coding DNA: TGTGCCAGCAGCCAACTGGATGGGAATTACGAGCAGTACTTC.

V is TRBV20-1 and J is TRBJ2-4, with TRBD2 matching over 14 bases. The CDR3 has 14 amino acids. CDR1 and CDR2 from the germline V gene are DFQATT and SNEGSKA (reference sequence). J gave up 8 bases and V 5 bases, and 5 bases lay outside the gene matches. CDR3 in amino acids: CSAGTSGRGDIQYF. The CDR3 coding sequence is TGCAGTGCTGGGACTAGCGGGAGAGGGGACATTCAGTACTTC.

CDR3 residues: CASSLLQYSNQPQHF. The CDR3, as DNA: TGTGCCAGCAGTTTATTACAGTATAGCAATCAGCCCCAGCATTTT. This chain connects TRBV28 to TRBJ1-5; D is undetermined. V was clipped by 1 base and J by 0 bases, with 7 bases between them. The germline V gene has CDR1 MDHEN and CDR2 SYDVKM. The CDR3 covers 15 residues. The variable domain in full, completed from reference TRBV28 and TRBJ1-5, reads DVKVTQSSRYLVKRTGEKVFLECVQDMDHENMFWYRQDPGLGLRLIYFSYDVKMKEKGDIPEGYSVSREKKERFSLILESASTNQTSMYLCASSLLQYSNQPQHFGDGTRLSIL.

This clonotype was seen more than once but under ten times. The V call is TRBV5-1, the J call TRBJ2-5; D may be TRBD1 (6 bases). V gave up 0 bases and J gave up 4 bases, with 25 bases separating them. This CDR3 contains 19 residues. Per germline, CDR1 SGHRS and CDR2 YFSETQ. CDR3 sequence reads: CASSLDPIGGSGLRETQYF. In nucleotides, the CDR3 is TGCGCCAGCAGCTTGGACCCGATAGGGGGAAGTGGCCTACGAGAGACCCAGTACTTC.

The V gene is TRBV12-3 or TRBV12-4, the J gene TRBJ2-1; TRBD2 matches 7 bases. The V gene end was trimmed by 4 bases and the J gene end by 2 bases; junction bases not matched to a gene: 8. This CDR3 contains 16 residues. The CDR3 DNA sequence: TGTGCCAGCAGTTGGGGAGGGTCTGGGACCTACAATGAGCAGTTCTTC. Translation: CASSWGGSGTYNEQFF.

The chain links TRBV15 to TRBJ2-2, with D possibly TRBD2 on 6 matching bases. V lost 1 base to trimming and J lost 6 bases, with 9 bases between them. CDR1 and CDR2 from the germline V gene are LNHNV and YYDKDF (reference sequence). This CDR3 region has 14 residues. In DNA, the CDR3 is TGTGCCACCAGCAGAGTGCGGGACGCCGGGGAGCTGTTTTTT. This codes for CATSRVRDAGELFF.

The chain uses TRBV24-1 and TRBJ1-5, with D possibly being TRBD1 (5 bases). V lost 7 bases, J lost 0 bases, and 6 bases lay in between. The CDR3 contains 13 residues. Germline lookup yields CDR1 KGHDR and CDR2 SFDVKD. CDR3 amino acids: CATRQDSNQPQHF. The CDR3 nucleotides read TGTGCCACCAGACAGGATAGCAATCAGCCCCAGCATTTT.

The table lists this clonotype with many counts. The CDR3 DNA sequence: TGTGCCAGCAGCTTAGCCAACGGGGCAAATGAGCAGTTCTTC. Its protein is CASSLANGANEQFF. The chain is built from TRBV7-2 and TRBJ2-1; D possibly uses TRBD1 or TRBD2 (5 bases each). Germline V lookup: CDR1 SGHTA, CDR2 FQGNSA. Trimming removed 0 bases at V and 7 bases at J, with 10 bases between. The CDR3 totals 14 residues.

This clonotype has a count of ten or more. V gene TRBV7-2 combines with J gene TRBJ2-1, with 9 bases lining up with TRBD2. With V trimmed by 5 bases and J by 5 bases, 10 bases remained unmatched. The CDR3 sequence is 16 residues long. Germline CDR1 reads SGHTA; CDR2 reads FQGNSA. CDR3 nucleotide sequence: TGTGCCAGCAGCGCTCAAAGAGCGGGAGGAGACAATGAGCAGTTCTTC. Amino acids: CASSAQRAGGDNEQFF.

This clonotype was seen a handful of times. The rearrangement links TRBV27 to TRBJ2-2, with 10 bases identical to TRBD2. This CDR3 spans 15 amino acids. The V gene's germline CDR1 is MNHEY and CDR2 SMNVEV (reference sequence). Trimming took 6 bases from V and 2 from J; bases not matched to a gene: 3. CDR3 amino acids: CASRASGRNTGELFF. DNA for the CDR3: TGTGCCAGCAGGGCTAGCGGGAGAAACACCGGGGAGCTGTTTTTT.

This clonotype has ten or more counts. CDR3 DNA: TGCAGTGCTAGAGAAGCGGTTACCGGGGAGCTGTTTTTT. This gives the protein CSAREAVTGELFF. The rearrangement links TRBV20-1 to TRBJ2-2, with D possibly matching TRBD2 (5 bases). This CDR3 contains 13 residues. Germline V gene data show CDR1 as DFQATT and CDR2 as SNEGSKA (reference sequence). The V gene lost 0 bases and the J gene lost 5 bases, with 7 bases spanning the gap.

This chain's CDR3 is CASSVGRTSYNEQFF. The CDR3 bases are TGTGCCAGCAGCGTAGGACGGACCTCCTACAATGAGCAGTTCTTC. The chain combines TRBV9 with TRBJ2-1; D ambiguous. Germline-derived CDR1 and CDR2 are SGDLS and YYNGEE. Trimming pared 0 bases from V and 0 bases from J, leaving 7 bases between. The CDR3 has 15 amino acids.

This clonotype was seen a few times. This chain joins TRBV20-1 and TRBJ2-1; the match to TRBD2 covers 11 bases. The CDR3 is made up of 18 amino acids. The germline V gene has CDR1 DFQATT and CDR2 SNEGSKA (reference sequence). Unmatched junction bases numbered 14, after V lost 3 bases and J lost 4 bases. CDR3 sequence reads: CSASRRSVGTSGYNEQFF. CDR3 bases: TGCAGTGCTAGCCGGAGGTCCGTTGGGACTAGCGGATACAATGAGCAGTTCTTC.

This clonotype was seen at least ten times. The CDR3 nucleotides read TGCGCCAGCAGCCAAGATGGAACAGGGGGCTTCTCCTACAATGAGCAGTTCTTC. Translated, it gives CASSQDGTGGFSYNEQFF. J is TRBJ2-1 and V is TRBV4-3; 9 nucleotides align to TRBD1. There are 18 residues in the CDR3. Germline CDR1 and CDR2: LGHNA and YSLEER. With 0 bases clipped from V and 0 bases from J, the junction kept 6 bases outside the gene matches.

The chain has TRBV20-1 and TRBJ2-1; 7 bases are a match to TRBD2. Germline V gives CDR1 DFQATT, CDR2 SNEGSKA (reference sequence). The CDR3 is 16 residues long. Unmatched junction bases numbered 7, after V lost 2 bases and J lost 0 bases. The CDR3 loop reads CSARNERESSYNEQFF. In DNA, the CDR3 is TGCAGTGCTAGAAACGAGCGGGAAAGCTCCTACAATGAGCAGTTCTTC.

This chain joins TRBV20-1 and TRBJ2-1, with D hard to call. This CDR3 comprises 15 residues. Deletions cut 3 bases from V and 7 bases from J, with 19 bases between. Germline assignment: CDR1 DFQATT and CDR2 SNEGSKA (reference sequence). DNA of the CDR3: TGCAGTGCTAGTCCCTTAGAATTATTAGAGAATGAGCAGTTCTTC. This codes for CSASPLELLENEQFF.

The rearrangement joins TRBV10-3 to TRBJ2-5; 8 bases match TRBD1. The germline V gene has CDR1 ENHRY and CDR2 SYGVKD. The CDR3 covers 15 residues. The V and J ends lost 3 bases and 4 bases, in that order; junction bases with no gene match: 7. CDR3 protein: CAISEIDRGGETQYF. As DNA, the CDR3 is TGTGCCATCAGTGAAATCGACAGGGGAGGAGAGACCCAGTACTTC.

This chain connects TRBV12-3 or TRBV12-4 to TRBJ2-7; 7 bases agree with TRBD2. The CDR3 totals 18 residues. V lost 5 bases and J lost 0; bases outside the gene matches: 16. CDR3 sequence (DNA): TGTGCCAGCAGTCCCCGGGACTACAATCAACCGAGCTCCTACGAGCAGTACTTC. It is translated as CASSPRDYNQPSSYEQYF.

There are many counts of this clonotype. The rearrangement uses TRBV25-1 and TRBJ2-7; 7 bases match TRBD1. Germline V gives CDR1 MGHDK, CDR2 SYGVNS. V lost 6 bases to trimming and J lost 6 bases; unmatched junction nucleotides: 8. The CDR3 extends over 13 amino acids. This chain's CDR3 is CASSLTGWGEQYF. The CDR3 bases are TGTGCCAGCAGCTTGACAGGGTGGGGCGAGCAGTACTTC.

This clonotype was detected a few times. The V call is TRBV12-3 or TRBV12-4, the J call TRBJ2-2, with 10 nucleotides matching TRBD2. J was trimmed by 1 base and V by 5 bases; bases with no gene match: 13. The CDR3 runs 19 residues. The CDR3 reads CASSPRGTKREGNTGELFF. CDR3 coding DNA: TGTGCCAGCAGTCCAAGGGGGACCAAGCGGGAGGGGAACACCGGGGAGCTGTTTTTT.